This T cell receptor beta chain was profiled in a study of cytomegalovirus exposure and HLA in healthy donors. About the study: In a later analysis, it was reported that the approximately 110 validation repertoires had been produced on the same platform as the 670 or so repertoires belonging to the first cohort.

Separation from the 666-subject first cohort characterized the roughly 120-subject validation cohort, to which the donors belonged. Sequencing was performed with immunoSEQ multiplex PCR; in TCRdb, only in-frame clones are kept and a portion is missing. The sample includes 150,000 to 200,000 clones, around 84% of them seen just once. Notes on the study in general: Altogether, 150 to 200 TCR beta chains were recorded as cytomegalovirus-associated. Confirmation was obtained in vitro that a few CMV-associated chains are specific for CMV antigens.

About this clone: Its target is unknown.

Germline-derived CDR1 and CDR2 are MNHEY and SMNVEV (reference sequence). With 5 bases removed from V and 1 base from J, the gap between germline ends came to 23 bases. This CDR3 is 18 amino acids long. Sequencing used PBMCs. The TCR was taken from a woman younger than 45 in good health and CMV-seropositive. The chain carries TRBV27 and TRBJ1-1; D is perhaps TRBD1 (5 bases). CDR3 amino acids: CASSPGRGETLQNTEAFF. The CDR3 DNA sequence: TGTGCCAGCAGTCCGGGGCGGGGGGAAACTCTTCAGAACACTGAAGCTTTCTTT.